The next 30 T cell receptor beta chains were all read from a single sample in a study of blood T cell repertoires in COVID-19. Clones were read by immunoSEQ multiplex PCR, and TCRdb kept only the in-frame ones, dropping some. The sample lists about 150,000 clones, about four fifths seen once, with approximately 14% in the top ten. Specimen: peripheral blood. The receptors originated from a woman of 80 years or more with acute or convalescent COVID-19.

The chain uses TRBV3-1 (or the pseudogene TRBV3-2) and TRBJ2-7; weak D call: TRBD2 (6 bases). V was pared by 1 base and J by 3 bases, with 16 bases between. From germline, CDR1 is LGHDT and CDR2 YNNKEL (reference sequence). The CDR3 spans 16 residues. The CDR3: CASSQASGTGDYEQYF. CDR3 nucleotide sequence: TGTGCCAGCAGCCAAGCCTCCGGGACTGGCGACTACGAGCAGTACTTC.

The CDR3 DNA reads TGTGCCAGCAGCTTAGACAGAGTACAAGCCTACGAGCAGTACTTC. Translated, it gives CASSLDRVQAYEQYF. The chain carries TRBV5-4 and TRBJ2-7; D is perhaps TRBD1 (5 bases). CDR1 is SGHNT and CDR2 is YYREEE in the germline V gene (reference sequence). V shed 2 bases and J shed 2 bases, with 14 bases lying between them. This CDR3 has 15 amino acids.

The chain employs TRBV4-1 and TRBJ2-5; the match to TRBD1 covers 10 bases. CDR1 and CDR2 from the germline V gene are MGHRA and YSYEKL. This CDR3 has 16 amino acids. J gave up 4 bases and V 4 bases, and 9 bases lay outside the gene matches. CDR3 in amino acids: CASSPLRGQGVETQYF. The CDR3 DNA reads TGCGCCAGCAGCCCCCTAAGAGGACAGGGGGTAGAGACCCAGTACTTC.

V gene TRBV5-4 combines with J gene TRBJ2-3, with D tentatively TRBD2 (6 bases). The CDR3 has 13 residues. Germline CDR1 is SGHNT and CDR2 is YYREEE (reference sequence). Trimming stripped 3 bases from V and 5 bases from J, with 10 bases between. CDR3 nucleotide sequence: TGTGCCAGCAGCTATACGGGAGAAGATACGCAGTATTTT. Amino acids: CASSYTGEDTQYF.

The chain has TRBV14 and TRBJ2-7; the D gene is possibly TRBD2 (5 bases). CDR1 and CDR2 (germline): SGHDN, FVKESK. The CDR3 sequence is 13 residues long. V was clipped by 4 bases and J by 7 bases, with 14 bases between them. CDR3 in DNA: TGTGCCAGCAGCCCCGGACTTTTGGGTGAGCAGTACTTC. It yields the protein CASSPGLLGEQYF.

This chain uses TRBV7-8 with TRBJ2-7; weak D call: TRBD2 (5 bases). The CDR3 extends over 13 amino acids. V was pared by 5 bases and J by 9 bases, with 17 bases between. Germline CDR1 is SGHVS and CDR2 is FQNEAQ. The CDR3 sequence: CASSPESRVGQYF. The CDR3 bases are TGTGCCAGCAGCCCCGAGTCGAGGGTAGGGCAGTACTTC.

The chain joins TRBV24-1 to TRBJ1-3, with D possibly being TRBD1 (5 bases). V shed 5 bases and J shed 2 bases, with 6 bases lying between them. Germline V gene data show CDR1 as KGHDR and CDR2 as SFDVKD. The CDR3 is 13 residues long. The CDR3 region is CATSGGAGNTIYF. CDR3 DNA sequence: TGTGCCACCAGTGGGGGGGCTGGAAACACCATATATTTT.

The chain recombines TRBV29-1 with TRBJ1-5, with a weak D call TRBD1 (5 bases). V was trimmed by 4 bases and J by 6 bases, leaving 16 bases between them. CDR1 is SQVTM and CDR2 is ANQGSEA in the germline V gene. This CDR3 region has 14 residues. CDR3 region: CSVGGVGAGQPQHF. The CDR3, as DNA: TGCAGCGTTGGGGGGGTCGGGGCAGGTCAGCCCCAGCATTTT. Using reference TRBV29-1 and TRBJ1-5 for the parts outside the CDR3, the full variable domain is SAVISQKPSRDICQRGTSLTIQCQVDSQVTMMFWYRQQPGQSLTLIATANQGSEATYESGFVIDKFPISRPNLTFSTLTVSNMSPEDSSIYLCSVGGVGAGQPQHFGDGTRLSIL.

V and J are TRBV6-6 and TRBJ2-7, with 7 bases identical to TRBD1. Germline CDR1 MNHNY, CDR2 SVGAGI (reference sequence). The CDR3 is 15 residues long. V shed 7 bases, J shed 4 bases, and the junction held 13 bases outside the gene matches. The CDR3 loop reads CASNIQGLYNYEQYF. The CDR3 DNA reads TGTGCCAGCAACATACAGGGGTTGTATAATTACGAGCAGTACTTC.

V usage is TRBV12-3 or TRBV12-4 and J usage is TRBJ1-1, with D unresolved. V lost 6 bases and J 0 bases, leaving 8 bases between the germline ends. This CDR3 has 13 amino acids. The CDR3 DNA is TGTGCCAGCAGCCTACGGTTGAACACTGAAGCTTTCTTT. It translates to CASSLRLNTEAFF.

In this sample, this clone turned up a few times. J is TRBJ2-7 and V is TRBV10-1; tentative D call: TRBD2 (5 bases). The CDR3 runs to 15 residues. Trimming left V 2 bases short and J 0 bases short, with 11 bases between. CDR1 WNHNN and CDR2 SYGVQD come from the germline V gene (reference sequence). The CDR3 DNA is TGCGCCAGCAGTGAGGGTAGCGCGAGCTCCTACGAGCAGTACTTC. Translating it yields CASSEGSASSYEQYF.

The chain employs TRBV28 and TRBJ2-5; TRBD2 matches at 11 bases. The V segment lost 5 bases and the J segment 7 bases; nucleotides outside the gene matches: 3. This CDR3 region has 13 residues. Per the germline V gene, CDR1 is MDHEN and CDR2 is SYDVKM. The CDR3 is CASSPGLAGTQYF. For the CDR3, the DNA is TGTGCCAGCAGTCCAGGACTAGCGGGGACCCAGTACTTC.

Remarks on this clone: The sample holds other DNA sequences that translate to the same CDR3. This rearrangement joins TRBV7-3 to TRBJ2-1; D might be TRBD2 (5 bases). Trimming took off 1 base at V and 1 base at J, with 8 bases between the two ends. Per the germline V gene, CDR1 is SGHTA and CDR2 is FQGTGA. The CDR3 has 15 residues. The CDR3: CASSLSGSSYNEQFF. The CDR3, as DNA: TGTGCCAGCAGCTTAAGTGGGAGTTCCTACAATGAGCAGTTCTTC.

CDR3 sequence: CASRPSSGTNQPQHF. The CDR3 bases are TGTGCCAGCAGACCGTCCAGCGGTACAAATCAGCCCCAGCATTTT. The rearrangement joins TRBV11-2 to TRBJ1-5, with unresolved D. The germline V and J ends were trimmed by 6 bases and 4 bases, with 16 bases remaining between them. This CDR3 region has 15 residues. Germline V lookup: CDR1 SGHAT, CDR2 FQNNGV.

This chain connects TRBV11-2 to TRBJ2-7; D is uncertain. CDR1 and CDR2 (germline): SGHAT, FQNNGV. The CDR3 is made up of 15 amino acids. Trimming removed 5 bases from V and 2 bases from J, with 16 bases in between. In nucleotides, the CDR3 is TGTGCCAGCAGCGCAGTTCTCAATTCCCCCTACGAGCAGTACTTC. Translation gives CASSAVLNSPYEQYF.

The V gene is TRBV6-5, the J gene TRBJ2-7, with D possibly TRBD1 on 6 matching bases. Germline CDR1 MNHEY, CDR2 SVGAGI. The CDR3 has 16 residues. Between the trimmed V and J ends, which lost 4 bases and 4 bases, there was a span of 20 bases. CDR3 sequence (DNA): TGTGCCAGCAGTTCTAAGCATGGGGGCGCAGGGTACGAGCAGTACTTC. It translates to CASSSKHGGAGYEQYF.

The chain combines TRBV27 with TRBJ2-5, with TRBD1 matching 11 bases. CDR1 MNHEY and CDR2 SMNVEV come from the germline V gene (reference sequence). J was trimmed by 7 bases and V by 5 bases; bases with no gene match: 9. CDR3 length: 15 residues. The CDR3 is CASSLRWGTGGTQYF. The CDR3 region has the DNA TGTGCCAGCAGTCTAAGGTGGGGGACAGGGGGGACCCAGTACTTC.

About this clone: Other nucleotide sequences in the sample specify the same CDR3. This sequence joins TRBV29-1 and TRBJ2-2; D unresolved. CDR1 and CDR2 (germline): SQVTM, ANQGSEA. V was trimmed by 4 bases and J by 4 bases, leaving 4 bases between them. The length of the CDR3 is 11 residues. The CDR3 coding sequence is TGCAGCGTTGGGGCCACCGGGGAGCTGTTTTTT. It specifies CSVGATGELFF.

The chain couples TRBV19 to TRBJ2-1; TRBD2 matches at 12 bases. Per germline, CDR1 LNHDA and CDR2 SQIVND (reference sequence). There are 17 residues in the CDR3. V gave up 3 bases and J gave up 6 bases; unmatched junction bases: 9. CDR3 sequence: CASSMSTSGRGGNEQFF. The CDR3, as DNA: TGTGCCAGTAGTATGTCGACTAGCGGGAGAGGGGGCAATGAGCAGTTCTTC.

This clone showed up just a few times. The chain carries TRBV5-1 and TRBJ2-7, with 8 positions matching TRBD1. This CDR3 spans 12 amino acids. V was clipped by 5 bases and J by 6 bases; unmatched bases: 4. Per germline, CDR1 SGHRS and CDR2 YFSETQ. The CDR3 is CASRTGVGEQYF. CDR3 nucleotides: TGCGCCAGCAGGACAGGGGTCGGCGAGCAGTACTTC.

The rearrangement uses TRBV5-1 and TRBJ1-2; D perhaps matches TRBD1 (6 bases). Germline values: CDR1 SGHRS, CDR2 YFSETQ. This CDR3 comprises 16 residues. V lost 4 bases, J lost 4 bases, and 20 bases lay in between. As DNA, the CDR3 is TGCGCCAGCAGCCCGGACCCATCTGGACAGATCTATGGCTACACCTTC. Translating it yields CASSPDPSGQIYGYTF.

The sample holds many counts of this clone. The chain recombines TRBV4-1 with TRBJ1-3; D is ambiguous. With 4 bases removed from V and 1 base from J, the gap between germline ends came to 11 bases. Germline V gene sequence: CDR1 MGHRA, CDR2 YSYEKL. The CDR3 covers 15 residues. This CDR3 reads CASSLEGRSGNTIYF. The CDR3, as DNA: TGCGCCAGCAGCCTGGAGGGCCGGTCTGGAAACACCATATATTTT.

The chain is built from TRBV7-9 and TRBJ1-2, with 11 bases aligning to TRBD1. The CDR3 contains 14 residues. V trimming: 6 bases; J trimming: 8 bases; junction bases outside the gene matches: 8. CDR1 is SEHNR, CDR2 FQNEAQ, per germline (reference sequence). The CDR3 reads CASRMGQGVGGYTF. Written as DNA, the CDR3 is TGTGCCAGCAGAATGGGACAGGGGGTAGGGGGCTACACCTTC.

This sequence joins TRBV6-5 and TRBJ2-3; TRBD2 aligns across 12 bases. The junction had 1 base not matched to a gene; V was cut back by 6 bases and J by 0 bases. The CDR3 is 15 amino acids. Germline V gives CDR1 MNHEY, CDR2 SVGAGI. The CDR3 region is CASRGTSGSTDTQYF. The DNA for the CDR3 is TGTGCCAGCAGGGGGACTAGCGGGAGCACAGATACGCAGTATTTT.

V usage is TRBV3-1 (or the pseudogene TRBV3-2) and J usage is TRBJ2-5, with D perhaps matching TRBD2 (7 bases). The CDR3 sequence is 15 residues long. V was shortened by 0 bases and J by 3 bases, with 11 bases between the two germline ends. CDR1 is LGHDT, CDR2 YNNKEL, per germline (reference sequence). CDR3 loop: CASSQEGGGEETQYF. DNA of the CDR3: TGTGCCAGCAGCCAAGAGGGAGGGGGGGAAGAGACCCAGTACTTC.

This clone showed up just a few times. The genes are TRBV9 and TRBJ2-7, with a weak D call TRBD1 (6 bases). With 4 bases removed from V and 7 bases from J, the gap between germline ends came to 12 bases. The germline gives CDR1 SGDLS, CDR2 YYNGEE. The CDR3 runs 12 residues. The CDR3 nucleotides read TGTGCCAGCAGCCCCGTAGGGGGAGAGCAGTACTTC. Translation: CASSPVGGEQYF.

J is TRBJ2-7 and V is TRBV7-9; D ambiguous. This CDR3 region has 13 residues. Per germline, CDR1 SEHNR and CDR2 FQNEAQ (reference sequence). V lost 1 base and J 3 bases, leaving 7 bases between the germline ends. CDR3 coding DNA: TGTGCCAGCAGCTTAGGCGTCCTCTACGAGCAGTACTTC. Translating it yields CASSLGVLYEQYF.

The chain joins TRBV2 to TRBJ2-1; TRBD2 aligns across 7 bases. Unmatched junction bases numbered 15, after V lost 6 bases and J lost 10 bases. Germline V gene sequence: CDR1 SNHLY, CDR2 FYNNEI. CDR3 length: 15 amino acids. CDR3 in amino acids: CASSLGGAGSEEQFF. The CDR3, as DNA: TGTGCCAGCAGCCTCGGAGGAGCGGGGTCGGAAGAGCAGTTCTTC. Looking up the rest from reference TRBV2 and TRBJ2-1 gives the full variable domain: EPEVTQTPSHQVTQMGQEVILRCVPISNHLYFYWYRQILGQKVEFLVSFYNNEISEKSEIFDDQFSVERPDGSNFTLKIRSTKLEDSAMYFCASSLGGAGSEEQFFGPGTRLTVL.

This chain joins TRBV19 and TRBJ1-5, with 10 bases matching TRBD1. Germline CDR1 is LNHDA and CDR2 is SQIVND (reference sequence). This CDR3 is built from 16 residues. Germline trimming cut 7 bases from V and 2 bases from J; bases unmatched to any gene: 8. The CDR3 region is CASKTGQGFRNQPQHF. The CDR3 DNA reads TGTGCCAGTAAGACGGGACAGGGGTTCCGCAATCAGCCCCAGCATTTT.

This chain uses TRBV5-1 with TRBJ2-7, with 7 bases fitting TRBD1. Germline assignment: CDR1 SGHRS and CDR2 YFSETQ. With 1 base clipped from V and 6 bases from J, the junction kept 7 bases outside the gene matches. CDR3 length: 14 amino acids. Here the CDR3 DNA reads TGCGCCAGCAGCTTGTCACAGGGGCCATCCGAGCAGTACTTC. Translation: CASSLSQGPSEQYF.